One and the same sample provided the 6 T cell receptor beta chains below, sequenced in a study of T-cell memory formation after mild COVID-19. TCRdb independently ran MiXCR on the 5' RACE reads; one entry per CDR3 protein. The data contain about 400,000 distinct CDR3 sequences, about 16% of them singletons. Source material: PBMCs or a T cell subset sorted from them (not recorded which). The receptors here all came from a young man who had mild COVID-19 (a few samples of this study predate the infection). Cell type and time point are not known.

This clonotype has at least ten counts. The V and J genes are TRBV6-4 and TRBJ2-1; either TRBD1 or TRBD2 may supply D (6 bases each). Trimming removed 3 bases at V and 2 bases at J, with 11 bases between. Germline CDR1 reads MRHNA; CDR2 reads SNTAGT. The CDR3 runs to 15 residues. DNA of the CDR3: TGTGCCAGCAGTGAAGAGGGGGGCCCCTACAATGAGCAGTTCTTC. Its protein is CASSEEGGPYNEQFF.

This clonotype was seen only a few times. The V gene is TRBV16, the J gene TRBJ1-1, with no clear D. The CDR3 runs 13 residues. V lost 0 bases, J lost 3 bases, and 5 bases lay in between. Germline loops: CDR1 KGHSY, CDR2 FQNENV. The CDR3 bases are TGTGCCAGCAGCCAATCGGCCGACACTGAAGCTTTCTTT. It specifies CASSQSADTEAFF.

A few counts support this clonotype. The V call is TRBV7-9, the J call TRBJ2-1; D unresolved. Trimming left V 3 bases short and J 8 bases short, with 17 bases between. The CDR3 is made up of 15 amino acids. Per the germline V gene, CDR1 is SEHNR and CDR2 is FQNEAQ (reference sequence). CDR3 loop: CASSFSTFTPDEQFF. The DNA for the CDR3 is TGTGCCAGCAGCTTCTCGACTTTTACGCCCGATGAGCAGTTCTTC.

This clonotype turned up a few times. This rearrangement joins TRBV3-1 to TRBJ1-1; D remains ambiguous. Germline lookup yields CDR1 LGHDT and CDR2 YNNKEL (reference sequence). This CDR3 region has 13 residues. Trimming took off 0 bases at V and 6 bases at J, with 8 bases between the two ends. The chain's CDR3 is CASSQELNPEAFF. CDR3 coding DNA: TGTGCCAGCAGCCAAGAGTTGAATCCTGAAGCTTTCTTT.

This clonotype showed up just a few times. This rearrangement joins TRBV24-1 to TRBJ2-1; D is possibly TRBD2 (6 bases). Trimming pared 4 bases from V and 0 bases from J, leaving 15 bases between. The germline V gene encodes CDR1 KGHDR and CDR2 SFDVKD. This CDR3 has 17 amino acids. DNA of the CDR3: TGTGCCACCAGTGACTCTGAGGCGGGGAGCTCCTACAATGAGCAGTTCTTC. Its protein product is CATSDSEAGSSYNEQFF.

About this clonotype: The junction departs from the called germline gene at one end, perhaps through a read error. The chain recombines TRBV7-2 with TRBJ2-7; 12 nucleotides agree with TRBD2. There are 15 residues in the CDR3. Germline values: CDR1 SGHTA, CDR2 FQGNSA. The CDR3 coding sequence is TGTGCCAGCAGCCTAGCGGGGGGGCCGATGAACGAGCAGTACTTC. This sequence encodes CASSLAGGPMNEQYF.